This entry lists 25 T cell receptor beta chains sequenced from one sample in a study of blood T cell repertoires in COVID-19. Some clones are missing from TCRdb's copy, which holds only in-frame ones; the method was immunoSEQ multiplex PCR. The sample has around 340,000 clones, about nine tenths seen once. The sample taken for sequencing was peripheral blood. The receptors originated from a woman aged 55-69 years with COVID-19, enrolled during active disease.

The chain couples TRBV6-5 to TRBJ2-3; the D gene is possibly TRBD2 (5 bases). Germline-derived CDR1 and CDR2 are MNHEY and SVGAGI. The CDR3 spans 15 residues. Deletions cut 4 bases from V and 0 bases from J, with 11 bases between. The CDR3 sequence is CASSFLPSSTDTQYF. DNA for the CDR3: TGTGCCAGCAGTTTTTTGCCTAGCAGCACAGATACGCAGTATTTT.

J is TRBJ1-2 and V is TRBV14, with D perhaps TRBD1 (5 bases). CDR3 length: 15 amino acids. Germline-derived CDR1 and CDR2 are SGHDN and FVKESK. The V and J ends lost 0 bases and 2 bases respectively, with 10 bases between them. CDR3 sequence reads: CASSQEKRGNYGYTF. The CDR3 bases are TGTGCCAGCAGCCAAGAGAAACGGGGGAACTATGGCTACACCTTC.

The chain recombines TRBV18 with TRBJ2-1, with 7 nucleotides matching TRBD2. The V segment lost 3 bases and the J segment 5 bases; nucleotides outside the gene matches: 7. Germline V gene sequence: CDR1 KGHSH, CDR2 LQKENI. The CDR3 covers 15 residues. The CDR3 sequence is CASSPALAIDNEQFF. In DNA form, the CDR3 reads TGTGCCAGCTCACCGGCACTAGCGATCGACAATGAGCAGTTCTTC.

The chain recombines TRBV7-3 with TRBJ2-3, with 8 bases fitting TRBD2. CDR3 size: 15 residues. Germline trimming cut 8 bases from V and 6 bases from J; bases unmatched to any gene: 13. Germline CDR1 SGHTA, CDR2 FQGTGA. For the CDR3, the DNA is TGTGCCAGCTCCCCAAATGCGGGGGGTCCGGATACGCAGTATTTT. Translating gives CASSPNAGGPDTQYF.

The table lists this clone with a few counts. This chain uses TRBV3-1 (or the pseudogene TRBV3-2) with TRBJ1-6; 7 bases fit TRBD1. Germline V lookup: CDR1 LGHDT, CDR2 YNNKEL (reference sequence). The length of the CDR3 is 16 residues. Losses at the gene ends were 4 bases for V and 6 bases for J; bases not matched to a gene: 9. The CDR3 here is CASSPKPGQSNSPLHF. The CDR3 bases are TGTGCCAGCAGCCCCAAGCCGGGACAGAGTAATTCACCCCTCCACTTT.

The chain carries TRBV19 and TRBJ1-2; no reliable D call. The germline V and J ends were trimmed by 2 bases and 4 bases, with 14 bases remaining between them. Germline V CDR1 and CDR2: LNHDA, SQIVND (reference sequence). The CDR3 loop spans 15 amino acids. The CDR3 DNA reads TGTGCCAGTAGTATAAGAGGCATCCTTTCCTATGGCTACACCTTC. Its protein product is CASSIRGILSYGYTF.

J is TRBJ1-1 and V is TRBV5-6; D is undetermined. V was cut by 7 bases and J by 4 bases, with 14 bases left in between. This CDR3 is 13 amino acids long. CDR1 and CDR2 from the germline V gene are SGHDT and YYEEEE. CDR3 in amino acids: CASDTIMSTEAFF. CDR3 coding DNA: TGTGCCAGCGACACAATCATGAGCACTGAAGCTTTCTTT.

The rearrangement uses TRBV5-4 and TRBJ1-4; possible D gene TRBD1, 5 bases. Trimming cost V 1 base and J 1 base, with 11 bases left between them. The germline gives CDR1 SGHNT, CDR2 YYREEE (reference sequence). The CDR3 contains 16 residues. CDR3 nucleotide sequence: TGTGCCAGCAGCTTGTCACGGCAGGGAACTAATGAAAAACTGTTTTTT. Its translation: CASSLSRQGTNEKLFF.

This clone is a singleton in its sample. J is TRBJ2-1 and V is TRBV7-8; TRBD2 might be the D (6 bases). This CDR3 is 16 amino acids long. Between the trimmed V and J ends, which lost 4 bases and 5 bases, there was a span of 18 bases. CDR1 and CDR2 from the germline V gene are SGHVS and FQNEAQ. The CDR3 DNA follows: TGTGCCAGCAGCTCTCTCCAGGCTAGCGACGACAATGAGCAGTTCTTC. Encoded protein: CASSSLQASDDNEQFF.

The chain has TRBV19 and TRBJ1-5; D is perhaps TRBD1 (6 bases). Germline-derived CDR1 and CDR2 are LNHDA and SQIVND (reference sequence). V was shortened by 4 bases and J by 0 bases, with 16 bases between the two germline ends. The CDR3 consists of 17 residues. The chain's CDR3 is CASSTPRGWGSNQPQHF. The CDR3 coding sequence is TGTGCCAGTAGTACCCCAAGGGGGTGGGGTAGCAATCAGCCCCAGCATTTT.

This sequence joins TRBV5-5 and TRBJ1-1; D might be TRBD1 (5 bases). The CDR3 is 16 amino acids. The germline gives CDR1 SGHKS, CDR2 YYEKEE (reference sequence). The V and J ends lost 4 bases and 4 bases respectively, with 20 bases between them. The CDR3: CASSLQEATGGTEAFF. CDR3 DNA: TGTGCCAGCAGCCTTCAGGAGGCGACGGGGGGCACTGAAGCTTTCTTT.

The sample holds a few counts of this clone. V gene TRBV11-1 combines with J gene TRBJ2-5, with D maybe TRBD2 (5 bases). Trimming shortened V by 1 base and J by 2 bases, and 8 bases separated the two germline ends. Germline V gene data show CDR1 as SGHAT and CDR2 as FQDESV (reference sequence). CDR3 length: 14 residues. CDR3 in DNA: TGTGCCAGCAGCTTAGAGCCGGGACAAGAGACCCAGTACTTC. Encoded protein: CASSLEPGQETQYF.

The CDR3 nucleotides read TGTGCCAGCAGTTACAGGGAAATCGGCTATGGCTACACCTTC. Translation: CASSYREIGYGYTF. The chain uses TRBV2 and TRBJ1-2; TRBD1 might be the D (6 bases). The CDR3 has 14 residues. The germline V gene encodes CDR1 SNHLY and CDR2 FYNNEI. Trimming took 5 bases from V and 4 from J, leaving 14 bases between them.

The V and J genes are TRBV6-5 and TRBJ2-5, with TRBD2 matching 10 bases. CDR1 is MNHEY, CDR2 SVGAGI, per germline. With V trimmed by 8 bases and J by 5 bases, 11 bases remained unmatched. The CDR3 contains 15 residues. CDR3 sequence reads: CASGRSGGARETQYF. For the CDR3, the DNA is TGTGCCAGCGGTCGAAGCGGGGGGGCCCGTGAGACCCAGTACTTC.

The rearrangement links TRBV12-3 or TRBV12-4 to TRBJ2-7; the D gene is possibly TRBD2 (5 bases). V gave up 3 bases and J gave up 3 bases, with 6 bases separating them. CDR3 length: 12 amino acids. The CDR3 protein is CASSLTNYEQYF. CDR3 DNA: TGTGCCAGCAGTTTGACTAACTACGAGCAGTACTTC.

The V call is TRBV7-9, the J call TRBJ1-2; 12 bases fit TRBD1. The CDR3 contains 16 residues. The J segment lost 7 bases and the V segment lost 6 bases, leaving 12 bases of the junction unmatched. From germline, CDR1 is SEHNR and CDR2 FQNEAQ (reference sequence). The DNA for the CDR3 is TGTGCCAGCAGTCACACCGGGACAGGGGGCGAAGGTGGCTACACCTTC. The encoded protein is CASSHTGTGGEGGYTF.

CDR3 amino acids: CASRDLAAAGELFF. The CDR3 DNA follows: TGTGCCAGCAGGGACCTAGCCGCAGCCGGGGAGCTGTTTTTT. The rearrangement uses TRBV6-5 and TRBJ2-2; D is possibly TRBD2 (5 bases). V lost 6 bases and J lost 6, with 14 bases in between. Germline V gene data show CDR1 as MNHEY and CDR2 as SVGAGI. This CDR3 is built from 14 residues.

The chain is built from TRBV7-9 and TRBJ2-1; perhaps TRBD2 as D (5 bases). The length of the CDR3 is 15 residues. Trimming left V 5 bases short and J 5 bases short, with 16 bases between. CDR1 and CDR2 (germline): SEHNR, FQNEAQ (reference sequence). The CDR3 sequence: CASSPRTMGDNEQFF. The CDR3 DNA sequence: TGTGCCAGCAGCCCAAGGACCATGGGAGACAATGAGCAGTTCTTC.

This clone was seen a single time. The chain uses TRBV20-1 and TRBJ2-1; 7 nucleotides line up with TRBD1. CDR1 is DFQATT, CDR2 SNEGSKA, per germline (reference sequence). There are 11 residues in the CDR3. Germline trimming cut 3 bases from V and 13 bases from J; bases unmatched to any gene: 6. The CDR3 DNA is TGCAGTGCTAGGAACAGGGGCCGTCAGTTCTTC. Residues: CSARNRGRQFF.

The chain employs TRBV7-2 and TRBJ2-5; 10 positions match TRBD1. CDR3 length: 16 amino acids. Trimming at V came to 5 bases and at J to 5 bases, leaving 11 bases not matched to a gene. CDR1 and CDR2 (germline): SGHTA, FQGNSA. CDR3 sequence reads: CASSRETGTGVETQYF. The CDR3 DNA is TGTGCCAGCAGCCGGGAAACCGGGACAGGGGTGGAGACCCAGTACTTC. Together with reference TRBV7-2 and TRBJ2-5, the CDR3 gives the full variable domain: GAGVSQSPSNKVTEKGKDVELRCDPISGHTALYWYRQSLGQGLEFLIYFQGNSAPDKSGLPSDRFSAERTGGSVSTLTIQRTQQEDSAVYLCASSRETGTGVETQYFGPGTRLLVL.

The rearrangement uses TRBV7-2 and TRBJ2-5; 9 nucleotides line up with TRBD2. From germline, CDR1 is SGHTA and CDR2 FQGNSA. The length of the CDR3 is 15 residues. V was clipped by 4 bases and J by 4 bases; unmatched bases: 7. The CDR3 DNA reads as TGTGCCAGCAGCTCCTTTGCGGGGGGGCGAGAGACCCAGTACTTC. Translating it yields CASSSFAGGRETQYF.

This clone appeared a few times. The chain links TRBV30 to TRBJ1-1; D gene ambiguous. This CDR3 is built from 13 residues. V lost 1 base, J lost 6 bases, and 12 bases lay in between. The V gene's germline CDR1 is GTSNPN and CDR2 SVGIG (reference sequence). CDR3 in amino acids: CAWSDPNNPEAFF. The CDR3 DNA reads TGTGCCTGGAGTGATCCGAACAACCCTGAAGCTTTCTTT.

V and J are TRBV9 and TRBJ1-5; D is unresolved. The CDR3 runs 18 residues. V lost 0 bases and J 0 bases, leaving 16 bases between the germline ends. CDR1 and CDR2 from the germline V gene are SGDLS and YYNGEE. CDR3 loop: CASSVVYCERASNQPQHF. CDR3 sequence (DNA): TGTGCCAGCAGCGTAGTATATTGTGAGAGGGCTAGCAATCAGCCCCAGCATTTT.

This rearrangement joins TRBV18 to TRBJ1-5; D is perhaps TRBD1 (5 bases). V was shortened by 3 bases and J by 2 bases, with 17 bases between the two germline ends. This CDR3 is 17 amino acids long. The germline V gene encodes CDR1 KGHSH and CDR2 LQKENI. The CDR3 sequence: CASSPDLGAWGNQPQHF. CDR3 bases: TGTGCCAGCTCACCCGACCTTGGGGCCTGGGGCAATCAGCCCCAGCATTTT.

The chain couples TRBV7-9 to TRBJ1-4; no reliable D call. The CDR3 has 15 residues. Germline V gene sequence: CDR1 SEHNR, CDR2 FQNEAQ (reference sequence). Trimming shortened V by 5 bases and J by 1 base, and 11 bases separated the two germline ends. CDR3 residues: CASSAGSGTNEKLFF. The CDR3 DNA sequence: TGTGCCAGCAGCGCCGGCAGCGGAACTAATGAAAAACTGTTTTTT.